The entry that follows covers one TCR beta chain sequence. The data belong to a study of control samples from healthy donors and cancer patients. CDR1 and CDR2 from the germline V gene are SGHTA and FQGNSA. J gave up 3 bases and V 5 bases, and 6 bases lay outside the gene matches. The CDR3 has 15 residues. Data came from immunoSEQ multiplex PCR; TCRdb stores just in-frame clones and leaves some out. Among roughly 170,000 clones listed, almost 90% were seen once. The source is a woman aged 30 to 39 in good health. The rearrangement joins TRBV7-2 to TRBJ2-7, with 11 bases fitting TRBD1. Sequencing was carried out using blood. DNA for the CDR3: TGTGCCAGCAGCCCGCGGACAGGGGGCTTCTACGAGCAGTACTTC. Its protein product is CASSPRTGGFYEQYF.